These 8 T cell receptor beta chains were sequenced from one sample in a study of CD8+CD57+ T cells in acquired aplastic anemia. Using genomic DNA as the template, TCR beta VDJ and CDR3 profiling was carried out. MiXCR, run by TCRdb on the reads, gives a single entry per CDR3 protein. The sample holds around 200,000 distinct CDR3 sequences; 48% are singletons and the top ten take over 7.5%. In patients chosen for sequencing, flow cytometry had shown CD8+CD57+ cell expansion. The sample taken for sequencing was sorted CD4+, CD8+, or CD8+CD57+ T cells (not recorded which) from PBMCs. These receptors all stem from a human donor with aplastic anemia.

The rearrangement uses TRBV2 and TRBJ2-1, with TRBD1 matching 10 bases. Germline lookup yields CDR1 SNHLY and CDR2 FYNNEI. The CDR3 covers 14 residues. V lost 4 bases, J lost 6 bases, and 3 bases stayed unmatched. The chain's CDR3 is CASSGQGAGNEQFF. The CDR3 DNA is TGTGCCAGCAGTGGACAGGGGGCGGGCAATGAGCAGTTCTTC. Looking up the rest from reference TRBV2 and TRBJ2-1 gives the full variable domain: EPEVTQTPSHQVTQMGQEVILRCVPISNHLYFYWYRQILGQKVEFLVSFYNNEISEKSEIFDDQFSVERPDGSNFTLKIRSTKLEDSAMYFCASSGQGAGNEQFFGPGTRLTVL.

This clonotype was recorded at least ten times. The V call is TRBV7-7, the J call TRBJ2-3; 9 bases match TRBD2. CDR3 length: 17 residues. Germline CDR1 is SSHAT and CDR2 is FNYEAQ (reference sequence). The CDR3: CASLTSGDDSGLDTQYF. The CDR3, as DNA: TGTGCTAGCCTGACTAGCGGAGACGACTCGGGACTAGATACGCAGTATTTT.

This clonotype was seen repeatedly, ten times or more. J is TRBJ2-5 and V is TRBV7-2; TRBD2 matches at 13 bases. The CDR3 runs to 16 residues. V lost 5 bases and J lost 4; bases outside the gene matches: 7. Germline lookup yields CDR1 SGHTA and CDR2 FQGNSA. DNA for the CDR3: TGTGCCAGCAGCCCGGGGACTAGCGGGATGTTAGAGACCCAGTACTTC. Amino acid sequence: CASSPGTSGMLETQYF. The full variable domain, its missing parts supplied by reference TRBV7-2 and TRBJ2-5, is GAGVSQSPSNKVTEKGKDVELRCDPISGHTALYWYRQSLGQGLEFLIYFQGNSAPDKSGLPSDRFSAERTGGSVSTLTIQRTQQEDSAVYLCASSPGTSGMLETQYFGPGTRLLVL.

In the case of this clonotype: Since a much larger clone is just one base distant, this may be a read error. This sequence joins TRBV9 and TRBJ1-1, with D maybe TRBD1 (5 bases). CDR3 length equals 15 residues. The V end was cut by 1 base, the J end by 4 bases, with 14 bases between. CDR1 and CDR2 (germline): SGDLS, YYNGEE. CDR3 sequence reads: CASSVRTGPTTEAFF. The DNA of the CDR3 is TGTGCCAGCAGCGTAAGAACGGGGCCGACCACTGAAGCTTTCTTT.

A single count supports this clonotype. This chain links TRBV7-9 with TRBJ2-7; 10 bases are a match to TRBD1. CDR3 length equals 15 residues. With V trimmed by 3 bases and J by 1 base, 3 bases remained unmatched. The germline CDR1 and CDR2 sequences are SEHNR and FQNEAQ (reference sequence). Here the CDR3 reads CASSLPGQGSYEQYF. CDR3 DNA: TGTGCCAGCAGCTTGCCGGGACAGGGGTCCTACGAGCAGTACTTC.

Comments on this clonotype: Possible read error: a much larger clone is one base away. The chain links TRBV9 to TRBJ2-1; D unresolved. The CDR3 has 15 residues. Germline assignment: CDR1 SGDLS and CDR2 YYNGEE. For the CDR3, the DNA is TGTGCCAACAGCGTAGAATACCCGACCTACAATGAGCAGTTCTTC. Residues: CANSVEYPTYNEQFF.

V gene TRBV29-1 combines with J gene TRBJ2-1, with TRBD2 matching over 9 bases. From germline, CDR1 is SQVTM and CDR2 ANQGSEA. CDR3 length equals 14 residues. J gave up 7 bases and V 7 bases, and 11 bases lay outside the gene matches. CDR3 region: CSGGLLAGKNEQFF. The CDR3 DNA reads as TGCAGCGGTGGGCTCCTAGCGGGAAAAAATGAGCAGTTCTTC.

This clonotype has only a few counts. CDR3 in amino acids: CSAREQGYEQYF. CDR3 bases: TGCAGTGCTAGAGAGCAGGGTTACGAGCAGTACTTC. This chain uses TRBV20-1 with TRBJ2-7; maybe TRBD1 (5 bases). Trimming took off 0 bases at V and 4 bases at J, with 7 bases between the two ends. Germline assignment: CDR1 DFQATT and CDR2 SNEGSKA (reference sequence). The CDR3 spans 12 residues.